The rows below give T cell receptor beta chains drawn from one sample of a study of cytomegalovirus exposure and HLA in healthy donors. The protocol was immunoSEQ multiplex PCR, while the TCRdb copy is restricted to in-frame clones and leaves out a portion. The sample table sets out about 200,000 clones. Source material: PBMCs. These receptors were collected from a boy between 5 and 17 years old in good health and CMV-seronegative. CDR3s include the opening cysteine and the closing phenylalanine or tryptophan. The D gene is left open where the match is weak.

J,D,V,DNA,CDR3
TRBJ1-6,TRBD1,TRBV30,TGTGCCTGGACCTCTTCGACAGGGCCGGGGTCACCCCTCCACTTT,CAWTSSTGPGSPLHF
TRBJ2-4,.,TRBV5-6,TGTGCCAGCAGCCCAAATTTACAGGGTATACAGTACTTC,CASSPNLQGIQYF
TRBJ1-2,.,TRBV29-1,TGCAGCGTTGTGGGAGGAATGGGGATTCTGAGGTATGGCTACACCTTC,CSVVGGMGILRYGYTF
TRBJ1-1,TRBD1,TRBV7-9,TGTGCCAGCAGCTCGACAGGGCTTGAAGCTTTCTTT,CASSSTGLEAFF
TRBJ2-2,TRBD1,TRBV30,TGTGCCTGGCGACAGGGGGCCACCGGGGAGCTGTTTTTT,CAWRQGATGELFF
TRBJ1-2,.,TRBV2,TGTGCCAGCAGTGAGGCTACCTCTCGACAGATTCCGACCGATGGCTACACCTTC,CASSEATSRQIPTDGYTF
TRBJ1-1,.,TRBV19,TGTGCCAGTAGTATAGACCACGGAACTTGGACGAGAGCGGTTGAAGCTTTCTTT,CASSIDHGTWTRAVEAFF
TRBJ2-5,.,TRBV6-1,TGTGCCAGTAACAAGGGGCTTCAAGAGACCCAGTACTTC,CASNKGLQETQYF
TRBJ2-6,.,TRBV5-4,TGTGCCAGCAGCGGACAGCATTACTCTGGGGCCAACGTCCTGACTTTC,CASSGQHYSGANVLTF
TRBJ2-7,.,TRBV7-9,TGTGCCAGCAGCAAAGAGAACGAGCAGTACTTC,CASSKENEQYF
TRBJ1-1,.,TRBV30,TGTGCCTGGAGTGGACAGATAAACACTGAAGCTTTCTTT,CAWSGQINTEAFF
TRBJ2-7,.,TRBV7-8,TGTGCCAGCAGCTTCTATCTCTACGAGCAGTACTTC,CASSFYLYEQYF
TRBJ1-5,.,TRBV6-6,TGTGCCAGCAGTTACTCACAGCCGGAACAGCCCCAGCATTTT,CASSYSQPEQPQHF
TRBJ2-3,.,TRBV2,TGTGCCAGCATGACTCCTCGGGGCACAGATACGCAGTATTTT,CASMTPRGTDTQYF
TRBJ2-7,TRBD1,TRBV13,TGTGCCAGCAGCACCCGGAAGGGGGCCACCTACGAGCAGTACTTC,CASSTRKGATYEQYF
TRBJ2-7,TRBD1,TRBV19,TGTGCCAGTAGTACTTACTTCGGGACAGATATTTTAGAGCAGTACTTC,CASSTYFGTDILEQYF
TRBJ1-2,.,TRBV18,TGTGCCAGCTCACCACCGTCCGCTGAGGGCTATGGCTACACCTTC,CASSPPSAEGYGYTF
TRBJ2-6,TRBD1,TRBV7-2,TGTGCCAGCAGCTCGCCGGGACAGAGCTCTGGGGCCAACGTCCTGACTTTC,CASSSPGQSSGANVLTF
TRBJ2-5,TRBD1,TRBV9,TGTGCCAGCGCGAGGGGGCTCGGAGAGACCCAGTACTTC,CASARGLGETQYF
TRBJ1-3,.,TRBV19,TGTGCCAGTAGTATCCAGGCTGGAAACACCATATATTTT,CASSIQAGNTIYF
TRBJ2-7,TRBD2,TRBV5-1,TGCGCCAGCAGCTTAGGAGCGGGGGCCTACGAGCAGTACTTC,CASSLGAGAYEQYF
TRBJ1-6,.,TRBV6-5,TGTGCCAGCAGCCGAACAGTATCTGGTTCACCCCTCCACTTT,CASSRTVSGSPLHF
TRBJ2-7,.,TRBV6-6,TGTGCCAGCAGTTACGGCCACAGGAGATCCTACGAGCAGTACTTC,CASSYGHRRSYEQYF
TRBJ2-7,TRBD1,TRBV28,TGTGCCAGCAGTAAAGGGACAGTCCCCTACGAGCAGTACTTC,CASSKGTVPYEQYF
TRBJ1-1,.,TRBV2,TGTGCCAACGCCCGGGATCCCAACACTGAAGCTTTCTTT,CANARDPNTEAFF
TRBJ1-1,.,TRBV6-1,TGTGCCAGCAGTGAAGAGGGGTATATGAACACTGAAGCTTTCTTT,CASSEEGYMNTEAFF
TRBJ2-3,TRBD2,TRBV5-4,TGTGCCAGCAGCTTGGATGCGGGGGGGTTAAATACGCAGTATTTT,CASSLDAGGLNTQYF
TRBJ1-4,.,TRBV10-3,TGTGCCATCAGTGGTTCGGGGGGCGCCCGTGAAAAACTGTTTTTT,CAISGSGGAREKLFF
TRBJ2-2,.,TRBV6-5,TGTGCCAGCCTCCCCGCGAACACCGGGGAGCTGTTTTTT,CASLPANTGELFF
TRBJ1-3,.,TRBV9,TGTGCCAGCAGCGTAGAGGCGGTCTGTTCTGGAAACACCATATATTTT,CASSVEAVCSGNTIYF
TRBJ1-2,.,TRBV27,TGTGCCAGCAGTTTATCGGGCGGATGGGGCGGATATGGCTACACCTTC,CASSLSGGWGGYGYTF
TRBJ1-2,.,TRBV19,TGTGCCAGTAACGGACAGAGTAACTATGGCTACACCTTC,CASNGQSNYGYTF
TRBJ2-5,TRBD2,TRBV13,TGTGCCAGCAGCTTCACTAGCGGGGGGGCCTTGGACCAAGAGACCCAGTACTTC,CASSFTSGGALDQETQYF
TRBJ2-7,TRBD2,TRBV13,TGTGCCAGCAGCCCGGGGGCCAGCGGGAGCTCCTACGAGCAGTACTTC,CASSPGASGSSYEQYF
TRBJ2-5,TRBD2,TRBV19,TGTGCCAGTAGTATGTCTAGCGGGGGGAAAGAGACCCAGTACTTC,CASSMSSGGKETQYF
TRBJ2-3,.,TRBV2,TGTGCCAGCAGTGAAGTTAGCCTCAGCACAGATACGCAGTATTTT,CASSEVSLSTDTQYF
TRBJ2-7,.,TRBV4-1,TGCGCCAGCAGCCCTGTTGAGGTGCCCTACGAGCAGTACTTC,CASSPVEVPYEQYF
TRBJ2-7,TRBD1,TRBV13,TGTGCCAGCAGGGGACAGGGGGGTTACGAGCAGTACTTC,CASRGQGGYEQYF
TRBJ1-4,.,TRBV7-9,TGTGCCAGCAGCCCCAGGATAACGAGTGAAAAACTGTTTTTT,CASSPRITSEKLFF
TRBJ2-2,.,TRBV7-6,TGTGCCAGCAGCTACACGACAGGGAGGAGGACCGGGGAGCTGTTTTTT,CASSYTTGRRTGELFF
TRBJ2-1,TRBD2,TRBV5-4,TGTGCCAGCACCTACGGGGGGGCTAAGGGCAATGAGCAGTTCTTC,CASTYGGAKGNEQFF
TRBJ1-1,.,TRBV5-6,TGTGCCAGCAGCTTGGCAGGGCCTGAAGCTTTCTTT,CASSLAGPEAFF
TRBJ1-4,.,TRBV6-1,TGTGCCAGCAAGTTAACAGGGACTAATGAAAAACTGTTTTTT,CASKLTGTNEKLFF
TRBJ1-6,.,TRBV25-1,TGTGCCAGCAGTGATCGGGGGGGATGGGGGGCCTCTAATTCACCCCTCCACTTT,CASSDRGGWGASNSPLHF
TRBJ1-5,.,TRBV7-2,TGTGCCAGCAGCTTAGGAGGGGGGGGCCAGCCCCAGCATTTT,CASSLGGGGQPQHF
TRBJ2-2,TRBD2,TRBV29-1,TGCAGCGCCGCGGGGGGACCCACCGGGGAGCTGTTTTTT,CSAAGGPTGELFF
TRBJ2-2,.,TRBV7-9,TGTGCCAGCAGGCGTAACTTCCGGGACTCCGATGCGGAGCTGTTTTTT,CASRRNFRDSDAELFF
TRBJ1-2,.,TRBV1,TGCACCAGCAGCCAAATTGGTGCGCGGGATGTTTATGGCTACACCTTC,CTSSQIGARDVYGYTF
TRBJ2-5,.,TRBV2,TGTGCCAGCAGTGTTATTAGCGAAGAGACCCAGTACTTC,CASSVISEETQYF
TRBJ1-1,.,TRBV9,TGTGCCAGCAGCGTAGGAGAGAACACTGAAGCTTTCTTT,CASSVGENTEAFF
TRBJ2-7,TRBD2,TRBV7-9,TGTGCCAGCAGCCCACCGGGGGGAACAACCTACGAGCAGTACTTC,CASSPPGGTTYEQYF
TRBJ1-1,.,TRBV7-2,TGTGCCAGCAGGCTTGGGGCCCAAGCTTTCTTT,CASRLGAQAFF